A single sample is the source of the 27 T cell receptor beta chains below, sequenced in a study of blood T cells in healthy people across ages. Primers used in a second PCR of about 7 to 12 cycles were a sample-barcoded 5' primer and a J-beta primer mix. One entry per CDR3 protein, called by TCRdb with MiXCR from the 5' RACE reads. Among about 730,000 distinct CDR3 sequences listed, around 46% were seen once. Sequencing was carried out using blood. The receptors derive from a woman in her fifties or sixties in good health.

This clonotype came up a few times. The CDR3 loop is CASSDSVGDEQFF. CDR3 coding DNA: TGTGCCAGCAGTGATTCCGTGGGGGATGAGCAGTTCTTC. This chain joins TRBV28 and TRBJ2-1; D could derive from TRBD1 or TRBD2 (5 bases each). The ends were cut back, 5 bases at V and 8 bases at J, with 13 bases in the middle. Germline V gene lookup returns CDR1 MDHEN and CDR2 SYDVKM. CDR3 length: 13 residues.

On this clonotype: A much larger clone is a single base away; this may be a read error. The genes are TRBV4-2 and TRBJ2-1; 10 nucleotides agree with TRBD2. Matching the DNA end better, TRBJ2-7 makes the J call doubtful. The CDR3 is 16 amino acids. The germline gives CDR1 LGHNA, CDR2 YNFKEQ. CDR3 residues: CASSQEPSGSYNEQYF. For the CDR3, the DNA is TGTGCCAGCAGCCAAGAGCCTAGCGGGAGCTACAATGAGCAGTACTTC.

CDR3 in DNA: TGTGCCAGCAGCCAAGCCCCGCAGGGTTTTAGAGCTTTCTTT. Its protein is CASSQAPQGFRAFF. V gene TRBV3-1 combines with J gene TRBJ1-1; the D gene is possibly TRBD1 (5 bases). Looked up from germline, CDR1 is LGHDT and CDR2 is YNNKEL (reference sequence). Trimming removed 1 base from V and 10 bases from J, with 16 bases in between. This CDR3 region has 14 residues.

This sequence joins TRBV9 and TRBJ2-5; 10 nucleotides match TRBD2. The CDR3 runs to 15 residues. V gave up 3 bases and J gave up 13 bases; unmatched junction bases: 15. Looked up from germline, CDR1 is SGDLS and CDR2 is YYNGEE. The CDR3 loop reads CASSATPKERGGVYF. As DNA, the CDR3 is TGTGCCAGCAGCGCTACACCGAAAGAGCGGGGGGGCGTGTACTTC.

This clonotype has a count of ten or more. This chain joins TRBV6-2 or TRBV6-3 and TRBJ2-3; 7 nucleotides line up with TRBD1. This CDR3 contains 16 residues. Germline V gene sequence: CDR1 MNHEY, CDR2 SVGEGT. The ends lost 2 bases at V and 3 bases at J; junction bases unmatched: 8. CDR3 loop: CASSYPTGIGTDTQYF. In nucleotides, the CDR3 is TGTGCCAGCAGTTACCCGACAGGGATCGGAACAGATACGCAGTATTTT.

This chain links TRBV20-1 with TRBJ2-5; D unclear. Germline-derived CDR1 and CDR2 are DFQATT and SNEGSKA (reference sequence). This CDR3 spans 14 amino acids. Trimming pared 3 bases from V and 0 bases from J, leaving 11 bases between. CDR3 nucleotide sequence: TGCAGTGCTAGCGGGTTGGGTAACCAAGAGACCCAGTACTTC. Protein product: CSASGLGNQETQYF.

J is TRBJ1-4 and V is TRBV6-5; a possible D gene is TRBD1 (5 bases). Germline CDR1 and CDR2: MNHEY and SVGAGI. V was shortened by 6 bases and J by 8 bases, with 22 bases between the two germline ends. This CDR3 is built from 16 residues. The CDR3 nucleotides read TGTGCCAGCAGCCCGGGACGGGGCGCAGGAGGGGAAAAACTGTTTTTT. It is translated as CASSPGRGAGGEKLFF.

There are many counts of this clonotype. The gene calls are TRBV12-3 or TRBV12-4 and TRBJ2-5; no clear D. Deletions cut 2 bases from V and 7 bases from J, with 14 bases between. This CDR3 spans 14 amino acids. For the CDR3, the DNA is TGTGCCAGCAGTTTACGGGCGCAAGACGGGACCCAGTACTTC. Protein product: CASSLRAQDGTQYF.

The chain has TRBV3-1 and TRBJ2-5; maybe TRBD2 (6 bases). Trimming cost V 4 bases and J 7 bases, with 10 bases left between them. Looked up from germline, CDR1 is LGHDT and CDR2 is YNNKEL (reference sequence). The length of the CDR3 is 12 residues. In DNA form, the CDR3 reads TGTGCCAGCAGCCGGGGGGAAGGGACCCAGTACTTC. It specifies CASSRGEGTQYF.

The chain carries TRBV5-1 and TRBJ2-4, with 9 bases aligning to TRBD2. The assigned J gene may be wrong: the sequence end matches TRBJ2-7 better. The CDR3 spans 16 residues. Germline V gene sequence: CDR1 SGHRS, CDR2 YFSETQ. CDR3 protein: CASSRLLSGRIGEQYF. The CDR3 DNA is TGCGCCAGCAGCCGTCTTTTGAGCGGGAGGATTGGCGAGCAGTACTTC.

CDR3 sequence: CASSPQRGVSDTQYF. In nucleotides, the CDR3 is TGCGCCAGCAGCCCCCAACGGGGGGTTTCAGATACGCAGTATTTT. V gene TRBV5-1 combines with J gene TRBJ2-3; 7 nucleotides agree with TRBD2. The CDR3 is 15 residues long. The V and J ends lost 4 bases and 4 bases, in that order; junction bases with no gene match: 9. CDR1 is SGHRS and CDR2 is YFSETQ in the germline V gene.

There are many counts of this clonotype. The chain links TRBV10-3 to TRBJ2-5; 7 nucleotides agree with TRBD1. This CDR3 has 12 amino acids. V was clipped by 8 bases and J by 5 bases; unmatched bases: 5. In germline, CDR1 is ENHRY, CDR2 SYGVKD. This chain's CDR3 is CAISDRDETQYF. CDR3 coding DNA: TGTGCCATCTCAGACAGGGACGAGACCCAGTACTTC.

Concerning this clonotype: Given the absence of the conserved phenylalanine or tryptophan at the CDR3 end, a read error is likely. The chain employs TRBV5-1 and TRBJ2-3; TRBD2 is a possible D gene (6 bases). Germline V CDR1 and CDR2: SGHRS, YFSETQ. V was shortened by 4 bases and J by 1 base, with 19 bases between the two germline ends. The CDR3 runs 17 residues. The CDR3 region has the DNA TGCGCCAGCAGCCCTGACGGGCTAGCGCCCGGCACAGATACGCAGTATGTT. It is translated as CASSPDGLAPGTDTQYV.

The chain carries TRBV12-3 or TRBV12-4 and TRBJ1-1, with D possibly being TRBD1 (5 bases). The V gene lost 11 bases and the J gene lost 5 bases, with 12 bases spanning the gap. CDR3 length: 11 amino acids. The CDR3 bases are TGTGCCGCCGGGGCGGGTACTGAAGCTTTCTTT. As protein: CAAGAGTEAFF.

CDR3 nucleotide sequence: TGCAGCGTTGACGAGGGAGGGGGGACCCAGTACTTC. Residues: CSVDEGGGTQYF. The chain recombines TRBV29-1 with TRBJ2-5, with D possibly being TRBD2 (7 bases). CDR3 length equals 12 residues. Germline-derived CDR1 and CDR2 are SQVTM and ANQGSEA. The V end was cut by 3 bases, the J end by 7 bases, with 12 bases between.

The chain is built from TRBV6-1 and TRBJ2-1, with 7 bases identical to TRBD1. Germline V gene sequence: CDR1 MNHNS, CDR2 SASEGT. The V and J ends lost 2 bases and 15 bases, in that order; junction bases with no gene match: 4. The CDR3 runs 11 residues. CDR3 coding DNA: TGTGCCAGCAGTGAACAGGGGGAAGGGTTCTTC. Its protein product is CASSEQGEGFF.

The chain combines TRBV5-1 with TRBJ2-1; the D gene is possibly TRBD2 (5 bases). The J call is in doubt because the DNA end fits TRBJ2-7 better. Germline assignment: CDR1 SGHRS and CDR2 YFSETQ. The CDR3 spans 11 residues. The CDR3 reads CASSGRDEQYF. Here the CDR3 DNA reads TGCGCCAGCAGTGGCCGGGATGAGCAGTACTTC.

The V gene is TRBV20-1, the J gene TRBJ2-7; 11 positions agree with TRBD2. Germline V gene data show CDR1 as DFQATT and CDR2 as SNEGSKA (reference sequence). This CDR3 has 16 amino acids. Unmatched junction bases numbered 6, after V lost 0 bases and J lost 2 bases. CDR3 loop: CSAREASGRIPYEQYF. The CDR3 nucleotides read TGCAGTGCTAGAGAGGCTAGCGGGAGGATCCCCTACGAGCAGTACTTC.

V gene TRBV12-2 combines with J gene TRBJ2-7. TRBV12-2 is a listed pseudogene. The CDR3 is 16 residues long. This CDR3 reads CASRLGQGRNHYEQYF. DNA for the CDR3: TGTGCAAGTCGCTTAGGGCAGGGAAGGAATCATTACGAGCAGTACTTC.

The table lists this clonotype with a few counts. The rearrangement joins TRBV21-1 to TRBJ2-1. TRBV21-1 is classified as a pseudogene. This CDR3 contains 13 residues. The CDR3 DNA follows: TGTGCCAGCAGCAAGGTCTGGGACAATGAGCAGTTCTTC. It is translated as CASSKVWDNEQFF.

The chain links TRBV7-2 to TRBJ1-2, with 8 bases fitting TRBD1. The CDR3 sequence is 12 residues long. Germline assignment: CDR1 SGHTA and CDR2 FQGNSA. Trimming cost V 5 bases and J 7 bases; bases outside gene matches: 3. For the CDR3, the DNA is TGTGCCAGCAGCCGTGACAGGGGTGGCTACACCTTC. Protein: CASSRDRGGYTF.

On this clonotype itself: Since a much larger clone is just one base distant, this may be a read error. This chain uses TRBV29-1 with TRBJ2-5; TRBD1 or TRBD2 may be the D gene (5 bases each). The tail of the sequence fits TRBJ2-7 better, so the J call may be wrong. Germline CDR1 is SQVTM and CDR2 is ANQGSEA. This CDR3 has 13 amino acids. DNA of the CDR3: TGCAGCGTTGATGGTGGGGGAACAAACGAGCAGTACTTC. It codes for CSVDGGGTNEQYF.

The V and J genes are TRBV7-2 and TRBJ2-3; D gene uncertain. V was shortened by 2 bases and J by 4 bases, with 16 bases between the two germline ends. The CDR3 has 16 residues. Germline V gene data show CDR1 as SGHTA and CDR2 as FQGNSA. The CDR3 nucleotides read TGTGCCAGCAGCTTATCCCCCGCGACCCGCCCAGATACGCAGTATTTT. It is translated as CASSLSPATRPDTQYF.

This chain connects TRBV25-1 to TRBJ2-3; D is unclear. Germline assignment: CDR1 MGHDK and CDR2 SYGVNS. V lost 6 bases, J lost 5 bases, and 15 bases lay in between. There are 14 residues in the CDR3. In DNA, the CDR3 is TGTGCCAGCAGATTAGCCTCCCGAGGAGATACGCAGTATTTT. Its protein product is CASRLASRGDTQYF. Combining the CDR3 with reference TRBV25-1 and TRBJ2-3 gives the whole variable domain EADIYQTPRYLVIGTGKKITLECSQTMGHDKMYWYQQDPGMELHLIHYSYGVNSTEKGDLSSESTVSRIRTEHFPLTLESARPSHTSQYLCASRLASRGDTQYFGPGTRLTVL.

Concerning this clonotype: Relative to the germline gene, one junction end is altered; a read error may explain this. V is TRBV12-3 or TRBV12-4 and J is TRBJ2-7, with D possibly TRBD2 on 5 matching bases. The CDR3 covers 14 residues. The CDR3 region is CASTLGVGSYEEYF. DNA of the CDR3: TGTGCCAGCACCTTGGGAGTGGGTTCCTACGAGGAGTACTTC.

The chain combines TRBV9 with TRBJ2-5; TRBD2 matches at 10 bases. The assigned J gene may be wrong: the sequence end matches TRBJ2-7 better. Per germline, CDR1 SGDLS and CDR2 YYNGEE. The CDR3 spans 14 residues. The CDR3 loop reads CASSVTSGKHEQYF. The CDR3 DNA is TGTGCCAGCAGCGTAACTAGCGGGAAGCACGAGCAGTACTTC.

The rearrangement links TRBV19 to TRBJ1-1; D is unresolved. The V end was cut by 1 base, the J end by 0 bases, with 15 bases between. Germline CDR1 and CDR2: LNHDA and SQIVND (reference sequence). The CDR3 is 17 amino acids. This CDR3 is CASSIGSGKGVNTEAFF. DNA of the CDR3: TGTGCCAGTAGTATAGGTTCGGGAAAAGGAGTGAACACTGAAGCTTTCTTT.